Listed here are 18 T cell receptor beta chains from one sample, sequenced in a study of PD-1 blockade in mismatch repair-deficient tumors listed by TCRdb under 2017. The receptor library was made with the immunoSEQ multiplex PCR assay. TCRdb took over this immuneACCESS table, retaining in-frame rearrangements with V and J assigned. Such tables are incomplete; in checked studies, under half of the missing clones stem from an unresolved V gene, and the remainder is unexplained. Counted in this sample were tens of thousands of clones; almost 80% of them appeared once. The ten largest clones add up to 4.5% to 6.5% of the sample. Sequences were derived from peripheral blood, sampled 2 weeks after starting pembrolizumab. The origin of the receptors is an adult with mismatch repair-deficient cancer.

This clone was found once. V is TRBV6-1 and J is TRBJ2-7; possibly TRBD2 for D (6 bases). The CDR3 runs to 15 residues. Deletions cut 6 bases from V and 1 base from J, with 16 bases between. Germline CDR1 and CDR2: MNHNS and SASEGT. DNA of the CDR3: TGTGCCAGCAGGACGGTGGCTAGCGAATCCTACGAGCAGTACTTC. It translates to CASRTVASESYEQYF.

The rearrangement uses TRBV6-6 and TRBJ1-1; no clear D. Deletions cut 5 bases from V and 4 bases from J, with 17 bases between. CDR1 is MNHNY and CDR2 is SVGAGI in the germline V gene (reference sequence). This CDR3 region has 15 residues. The CDR3 reads CASSTVPPRGTEAFF. The CDR3 DNA reads as TGTGCCAGCAGTACCGTGCCCCCCCGGGGCACTGAAGCTTTCTTT.

CDR3 nucleotide sequence: TGCGCCAGCAGCTTAGCGGACAGCACAGATACGCAGTATTTT. Translated, it gives CASSLADSTDTQYF. This chain links TRBV5-1 with TRBJ2-3; the D gene is possibly TRBD2 (5 bases). There are 14 residues in the CDR3. The V end lost 2 bases, the J end lost 0 bases, and 7 bases lay between the germline ends. Germline V gives CDR1 SGHRS, CDR2 YFSETQ. The full variable domain, in which reference TRBV5-1 and TRBJ2-3 provide the parts outside the CDR3, is KAGVTQTPRYLIKTRGQQVTLSCSPISGHRSVSWYQQTPGQGLQFLFEYFSETQRNKGNFPGRFSGRQFSNSRSEMNVSTLELGDSALYLCASSLADSTDTQYFGPGTRLTVL.

J is TRBJ1-2 and V is TRBV11-2, with unresolved D. Germline V gene sequence: CDR1 SGHAT, CDR2 FQNNGV. Between the trimmed V and J ends, which lost 2 bases and 5 bases, there was a span of 12 bases. The CDR3 totals 14 residues. In DNA form, the CDR3 reads TGTGCCAGCAGCTTACCCGGGGTCCTTTATGGCTACACCTTC. It codes for CASSLPGVLYGYTF.

The gene calls are TRBV5-6 and TRBJ1-1; D remains unclear. Deletions cut 4 bases from V and 11 bases from J, with 24 bases between. The CDR3 spans 15 residues. The V gene's germline CDR1 is SGHDT and CDR2 YYEEEE. CDR3 protein: CASSPTSGVSVGAFF. CDR3 nucleotide sequence: TGTGCCAGCAGCCCGACGTCCGGTGTTTCTGTTGGGGCTTTCTTT.

CDR3 region: CASSLTRRYEQYF. Here the CDR3 DNA reads TGTGCCAGCAGCTTAACTCGAAGGTACGAGCAGTACTTC. This chain links TRBV11-2 with TRBJ2-7; no clear D gene. Germline CDR1 is SGHAT and CDR2 is FQNNGV. CDR3 length: 13 amino acids. V was shortened by 2 bases and J by 4 bases, with 9 bases between the two germline ends.

V is TRBV27 and J is TRBJ2-6; D not certain. Germline CDR1 is MNHEY and CDR2 is SMNVEV (reference sequence). The CDR3 sequence is 14 residues long. Trimming took off 2 bases at V and 0 bases at J, with 2 bases between the two ends. The CDR3 loop reads CASSLLSGANVLTF. The CDR3 nucleotides read TGTGCCAGCAGTTTACTCTCTGGGGCCAACGTCCTGACTTTC.

The V call is TRBV5-5, the J call TRBJ1-1; no clear D gene. The CDR3 has 14 residues. V gave up 4 bases and J gave up 0 bases, with 10 bases separating them. CDR1 SGHKS and CDR2 YYEKEE come from the germline V gene (reference sequence). This CDR3 is CASSQLGLNTEAFF. In DNA, the CDR3 is TGTGCCAGCAGCCAGTTAGGGTTGAACACTGAAGCTTTCTTT.

This rearrangement joins TRBV19 to TRBJ1-1, with TRBD1 identical over 9 bases. Germline CDR1 LNHDA, CDR2 SQIVND (reference sequence). The V segment lost 4 bases and the J segment 4 bases; nucleotides outside the gene matches: 4. CDR3 length equals 14 residues. The CDR3 region is CASSTTGGGTEAFF. In DNA form, the CDR3 reads TGTGCCAGTAGTACGACAGGGGGAGGCACTGAAGCTTTCTTT.

This clone was counted once. This chain links TRBV11-2 with TRBJ1-1; the D is unclear. Between the trimmed V and J ends, which lost 5 bases and 9 bases, there was a span of 19 bases. The CDR3 is 14 residues long. Germline values: CDR1 SGHAT, CDR2 FQNNGV. The CDR3 region is CASSPDPAPPKAFF. The DNA for the CDR3 is TGTGCCAGCAGCCCCGACCCAGCCCCACCTAAAGCTTTCTTT.

V is TRBV4-1 and J is TRBJ1-2, with TRBD1 as a possible D gene (5 bases). CDR1 is MGHRA and CDR2 is YSYEKL in the germline V gene. Trimming removed 0 bases from V and 0 bases from J, with 14 bases in between. The CDR3 length is 17 residues. The CDR3 region is CASSQDQKQVPNYGYTF. The DNA of the CDR3 is TGCGCCAGCAGCCAAGATCAGAAACAGGTACCTAACTATGGCTACACCTTC.

In this sample, this clone turned up many times. The CDR3 bases are TGCGCCAGCAGGTGGGGCGACAGGGGCCGGAATCAGCCCCAGCATTTT. Residues: CASRWGDRGRNQPQHF. The V gene is TRBV10-1, the J gene TRBJ1-5; 8 bases line up with TRBD1. CDR3 length: 16 residues. Germline V gives CDR1 WNHNN, CDR2 SYGVQD (reference sequence). V gave up 6 bases and J gave up 4 bases; unmatched junction bases: 11.

The V gene is TRBV11-1, the J gene TRBJ2-1; D is unclear. The V end lost 1 base, the J end lost 6 bases, and 10 bases lay between the germline ends. The CDR3 contains 14 residues. Per the germline V gene, CDR1 is SGHAT and CDR2 is FQDESV (reference sequence). CDR3 DNA: TGTGCCAGCAGCTTAGGTATCCGGAGCAATGAGCAGTTCTTC. This sequence encodes CASSLGIRSNEQFF.

The V call is TRBV19, the J call TRBJ2-2; perhaps D is TRBD1 or TRBD2 (5 bases each). CDR3 length: 16 residues. Trimming shortened V by 5 bases and J by 2 bases, and 15 bases separated the two germline ends. Germline CDR1 reads LNHDA; CDR2 reads SQIVND (reference sequence). CDR3 region: CASSGGWASNTGELFF. The CDR3, as DNA: TGTGCCAGTAGTGGGGGTTGGGCCAGCAACACCGGGGAGCTGTTTTTT. The variable domain in full, completed from reference TRBV19 and TRBJ2-2, reads DGGITQSPKYLFRKEGQNVTLSCEQNLNHDAMYWYRQDPGQGLRLIYYSQIVNDFQKGDIAEGYSVSREKKESFPLTVTSAQKNPTAFYLCASSGGWASNTGELFFGEGSRLTVL.

The gene calls are TRBV6-1 and TRBJ1-5, with TRBD1 identical over 10 bases. The CDR3 is 15 residues long. Trimming at V came to 4 bases and at J to 6 bases, leaving 6 bases not matched to a gene. Germline CDR1 is MNHNS and CDR2 is SASEGT. The CDR3 nucleotides read TGTGCCAGCAGTGCCCTGGGACAGGGGACTCAGCCCCAGCATTTT. Its protein product is CASSALGQGTQPQHF.

With respect to this clone: This CDR3 is also generated by other DNA sequences in the sample. The chain combines TRBV9 with TRBJ2-1; TRBD2 aligns across 7 bases. Germline V gives CDR1 SGDLS, CDR2 YYNGEE. This CDR3 has 15 residues. The junction had 3 bases not matched to a gene; V was cut back by 3 bases and J by 0 bases. CDR3 region: CASSASGSSYNEQFF. The CDR3 DNA reads TGTGCCAGCAGCGCTAGCGGAAGCTCCTACAATGAGCAGTTCTTC.

The chain employs TRBV5-1 and TRBJ1-4, with 7 bases fitting TRBD1. V lost 3 bases, J lost 7 bases, and 6 bases stayed unmatched. The V gene's germline CDR1 is SGHRS and CDR2 YFSETQ. The CDR3 is 14 residues long. The CDR3 nucleotides read TGCGCCAGCAGCTATCGACAGGGCTCTGAAAAACTGTTTTTT. Translation gives CASSYRQGSEKLFF.

V and J are TRBV6-6 and TRBJ1-3; no clear D gene. CDR3 length: 12 amino acids. Trimming took 6 bases from V and 0 from J, leaving 3 bases between them. Per the germline V gene, CDR1 is MNHNY and CDR2 is SVGAGI (reference sequence). This chain's CDR3 is CASRFSGNTIYF. The DNA of the CDR3 is TGTGCCAGCAGGTTCTCTGGAAACACCATATATTTT.